This TCR beta chain was recorded in a study of response to subunit inactivated influenza vaccine. This CDR3 has 19 amino acids. The trim removed 10 bases at V and 6 bases at J, leaving 23 bases unmatched. The germline V gene has CDR1 WSHSY and CDR2 SAAADI. Overall study findings and caveats: Authors suggested seasonal influenza vaccinations each recruit few new T cells.

A word on this clonotype: Its antigen is unknown.

TCRdb reprocessed the RT-PCR reads with MiXCR, giving one entry per CDR3 protein. The table includes about 780,000 distinct CDR3 sequences, about a fifth detected once. This TCR was recovered from a man between 45 and 60 years old who received an inactivated influenza vaccine. Sample: PBMCs from blood, taken around 5 days after vaccination. The chain carries TRBV10-2 and TRBJ2-1, with TRBD2 identical over 11 bases. The DNA of the CDR3 is TGCGCCACCTCCCGGTGGGGTAGCGGGGGGGCGAACGAACGCAATGAGCAGTTCTTC. It is translated as CATSRWGSGGANERNEQFF.